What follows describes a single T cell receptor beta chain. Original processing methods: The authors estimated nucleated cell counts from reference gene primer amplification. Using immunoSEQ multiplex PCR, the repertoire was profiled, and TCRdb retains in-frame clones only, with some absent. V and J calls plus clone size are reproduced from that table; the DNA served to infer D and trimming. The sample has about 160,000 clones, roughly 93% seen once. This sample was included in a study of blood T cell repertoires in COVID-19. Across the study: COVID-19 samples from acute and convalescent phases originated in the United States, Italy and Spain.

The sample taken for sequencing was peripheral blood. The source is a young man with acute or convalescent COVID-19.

In DNA, the CDR3 is TGTGCCAGCAGCGCGGGACAGGGGGCGAATCAGCCCCAGCATTTT. It codes for CASSAGQGANQPQHF. The genes are TRBV14 and TRBJ1-5, with TRBD1 matching 12 bases. The J segment lost 4 bases and the V segment lost 5 bases, leaving 3 bases of the junction unmatched. Per germline, CDR1 SGHDN and CDR2 FVKESK. The CDR3 totals 15 residues.